What follows describes a single TCR beta chain. The antigen is undetermined. The germline gene is not matched at one end of the junction; a read error may be the cause. The method was immunoSEQ multiplex PCR; TCRdb's version includes in-frame clones alone and lacks a portion of them. The repertoire has about 85,000 clones, about 85% of them found once; the top ten carry about 4.8%. This sample is drawn from a study of cytotoxic CD8 clonotypes in ibrutinib-treated CLL. Study observations and caveats: Clonality went up at ibrutinib response and then declined back toward baseline at progression. Baseline clonality, above age-matched healthy donor levels, tracked circulating CD8+ T-cell counts.

The CDR3 is made up of 12 amino acids. Germline V gene lookup returns CDR1 MDHEN and CDR2 SYDVKM. The material was PBMCs, obtained after 12 months of ibrutinib treatment. The rearrangement joins TRBV28 to TRBJ1-1; D not resolved. This receptor was identified in a human donor with chronic lymphocytic leukemia. The CDR3 is CAGSPQARRAFF. The CDR3 DNA is TGTGCCGGCAGTCCCCAGGCCCGTCGGGCTTTCTTT.